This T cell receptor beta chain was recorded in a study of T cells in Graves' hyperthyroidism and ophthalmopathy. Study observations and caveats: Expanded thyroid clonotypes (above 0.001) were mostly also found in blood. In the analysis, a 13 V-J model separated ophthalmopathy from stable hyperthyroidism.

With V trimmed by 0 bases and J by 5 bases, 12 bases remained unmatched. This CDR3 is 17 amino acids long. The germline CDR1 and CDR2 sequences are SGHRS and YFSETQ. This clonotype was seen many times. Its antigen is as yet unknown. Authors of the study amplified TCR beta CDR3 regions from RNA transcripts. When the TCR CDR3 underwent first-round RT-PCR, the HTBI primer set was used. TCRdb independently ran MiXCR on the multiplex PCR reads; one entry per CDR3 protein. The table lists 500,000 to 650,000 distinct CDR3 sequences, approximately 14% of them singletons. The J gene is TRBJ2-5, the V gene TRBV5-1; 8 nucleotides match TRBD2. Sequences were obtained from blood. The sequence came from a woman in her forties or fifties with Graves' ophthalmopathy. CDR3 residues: CASSLAPAGASGETQYF. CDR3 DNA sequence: TGCGCCAGCAGCTTGGCACCAGCGGGAGCGAGTGGGGAGACCCAGTACTTC.